This T cell receptor gamma chain was captured by sequencing in a study of Vδ1+ human thymocytes. Study results and caveats: Unexpected Vdelta2 sequences could cause misinterpretation of bulk repertoire data. Highly polyclonal TRG and TRD repertoires with Gaussian CDR3 length distributions appeared in thymus. Around 20% of thymic delta-chain sequences were Vdelta2, with few Vdelta3, unlike blood Vdelta1+ controls.

This clone was observed a few times. Its cognate antigen is unknown. Thymocytes were sorted as CD3+ TCRVdelta1+ TCRVdelta2- after alphabeta T cell depletion. Purity of the sorted Vdelta1+ thymocytes ranged from roughly 97% to 99.6%. Germline-derived CDR1 and CDR2 are GITISATS and ISYDGTV (reference sequence). V shed 5 bases and J 10 bases; nucleotides not matched to a gene: 2. The CDR3 has 9 residues. RNA was extracted from the cells and then reverse transcribed. Pooled V-gene forward primers with one constant-region reverse primer generated the CDR3 amplicons by multiplex PCR. TCRdb repeated clone calling on the multiplex PCR reads with CATT. The data show under 13,000 gamma-chain clones, with over 40% seen just once and 1.5% to 2% held by the top ten.

Sequenced material: Vdelta1+ gamma-delta thymocytes from the thymus. Described subset: FACS-sorted CD3+ TCRalphabeta- TCRVdelta1+ TCRVdelta2- thymocytes. The source is a boy in the first two years of life who had congenital heart surgery. The rearrangement joins TRGV9 to TRGJ1 or TRGJ2. The DNA for the CDR3 is TGTGCCTTGTGGGGGAAGAAACTCTTT. Its protein is CALWGKKLF.